This paragraph covers one T cell receptor (beta chain) sequence. Its antigen is undetermined. With iRepertoire HTBI primers and Arm-PCR of CDR3 regions, TCR beta libraries were built. TCRdb ran MiXCR on the multiplex PCR reads and lists one entry per CDR3 protein. The table lists over 250,000 distinct CDR3 sequences, 20% to 25% of them singletons. This CDR3 spans 16 amino acids. The V gene lost 7 bases and the J gene lost 4 bases, with 19 bases spanning the gap. The sample originates from a study of regulatory T cells in long-lasting Graves disease. Study-level background: Over 5 years on antithyroid drugs plus positive TSH receptor antibodies marked Graves' disease as persistent. Findings of the study overall: More public clonotypes were shared by persistent patients (about 3,000) than by new patients (roughly 910). Persistent disease samples used TRBV28, TRBJ1-2 and TRBJ2-5 preferentially.

The time point: persistent/refractory GD, antithyroid drugs over 5 years with positive TRAb. There was RNA extracted from PBMCs, and the TCR library was made from it. Clinicians diagnosed Graves' disease using American Thyroid Association guidelines. This specimen was peripheral blood mononuclear cells (PBMCs), taken when the disease was refractory, from a patient treated with antithyroid drugs. The TCR sequence derives from a female donor with Graves disease. V gene TRBV12-3 or TRBV12-4 combines with J gene TRBJ2-2; the D is unclear. This chain's CDR3 is CASTPHSELFTGELFF. The CDR3 DNA sequence: TGTGCCAGCACCCCCCATTCAGAACTATTCACCGGGGAGCTGTTTTTT.